This T cell receptor beta chain was identified during a study of graft-versus-host responses after intestinal transplantation (dated by TCRdb to about 2021). Notes on the research overall: The transplants that recipients received were multivisceral, liver-intestinal, or isolated intestinal. After intestinal transplantation, graft-versus-host and host-versus-graft alloreactive T cell clones in the graft, circulation and bone marrow were tracked using bulk TCR-beta CDR3 sequencing. Samples from a few later patients were sequenced in-house on an Illumina MiSeq with MiXCR processing rather than by the commercial service. To identify alloreactive clones, pre-transplant mixed lymphocyte reaction products were sequenced and compared with unstimulated pre-transplant donor and recipient T cells. Donor T cell macrochimerism was defined as a peak of at least 4% donor T cells among recipient peripheral blood mononuclear cells. Of the roughly 25 intestinal transplant recipients enrolled in the cohort, one of whom was a retransplant, a few patients without pretransplant specimens were excluded. All recipients received anti-thymocyte globulin induction followed by maintenance tacrolimus and steroids for approximately 3 years.

This clone has only one observation. Its antigen has not been determined. No clone much larger than this one lies a single base away; base qualities are absent. According to the germline V gene (reference sequence), CDR1 reads GTSNPN and CDR2 reads SVGIG. V is pruned by 0 bases and J by 3 bases, leaving 1 base of the junction without a gene match. The CDR3 covers 14 residues, taking in both the cysteine and the phenylalanine. CDR3 DNA is the only sequence kept; it has 42 bases, read in frame from the first base. The meaning of the sample's time point label: cells obtained before transplantation from donor or recipient. CD3+CD4+ and CD3+CD8+ populations were FACS-sorted from unstimulated pre-transplant donor and recipient cells taken from spleen or lymph nodes. The full study reports these points: The relatively low number and heterogeneity of intestinal transplant patients limited the conclusions. GvH clones turned up in recipient bone marrow, with some appearing earlier in ileal mucosa or blood, a pattern consistent with an intestinal mucosal origin. Early after transplant, peak levels of circulating GvH clones were found to be associated with declines in HvG clones. In patients with donor T cell macrochimerism, the allografts had high GvH to HvG T cell clonal ratios.

Libraries came from the immunoSEQ multiplex PCR assay. For most patients, genomic DNA was isolated using the Qiagen DNeasy Blood and Tissue Kit and was shipped frozen to Adaptive Biotechnologies for TCR sequencing. For most patients, genomic DNA was subjected to high-throughput TCR-beta CDR3 sequencing by Adaptive Biotechnologies. Processing in the source paper ran as follows. Adaptive's ImmunoSEQ software supplied the TCR sequencing data for 18 patients, while MiXCR and VDJtools were used to process a few other patients. To correct CD4 versus CD8 sorting errors, sequences present in both subsets at a frequency ratio below 5:1 were removed. CDR3 nucleotide sequences shared between donor and recipient were removed because the origin of such sequences could not be assigned. To be classed as alloreactive, a clone needed at least 2-fold expansion over unstimulated cells and a minimum CFSE-low frequency of 0.002% (template counts) or 0.001% (read counts). Clones detected in sequenced pre-transplant spleen, lymph node, or MLR CFSE-low populations of the donor or recipient were defined as mappable. The cumulative frequency of alloreactive clones was calculated as a percentage of all sequences, weighted by copy number. TCRdb re-hosts the immuneACCESS table, in-frame sequences only. Its copies lack some clones; in the studies checked, an unresolved V gene accounts for under half of them, and the cause for the rest is not known. V and J calls and clone size are those listed in that table; D and trimming were worked out from the DNA. The sample table holds about 120,000 clones, of which around 95% were seen once. Around 3.3% of the sample rests with the top ten.

The rearrangement combines TRBV30 with TRBJ2-3; 9 nucleotides in the junction match TRBD1. This material consisted of unstimulated CD8+ T cells sorted from spleen or lymph node cells, taken before intestinal transplant. The receptor was isolated from a human donor who received an intestinal transplant. The CDR3 sequence is CAWSVGTGTDTQYF. The DNA sequence is TGTGCCTGGAGTGTAGGGACAGGGACAGATACGCAGTATTTT.